This record covers a single TCR beta chain. V shed 1 base and J shed 1 base, with 14 bases lying between them. The CDR3 has 17 residues. Germline CDR1 reads PRHDT; CDR2 reads FYEKMQ (reference sequence). These data are taken from a study of blood T cell repertoires in COVID-19. Study details: Whether acute or convalescent, the COVID-19 samples came from the United States, Italy and Spain. Nucleic acid was either cDNA or gDNA, and it came from T cells, B-cell-depleted T cells, or PBMCs.

How the authors handled the data: Amplifying reference gene primers gave estimates of nucleated cell counts. Measured with immunoSEQ multiplex PCR; TCRdb has only the in-frame clones, and not every one. The DNA gave D and trimming, while V, J and clone size come from that table. Seen here are nearly 70,000 clones, about four fifths observed once, and the top ten hold almost 10%. This TCR came from a woman older than 75 with acute or convalescent COVID-19. The chain is built from TRBV13 and TRBJ1-3; D may be TRBD1 (6 bases). The sample was peripheral blood. The CDR3 reads CASSLDQGWTSGNTIYF. CDR3 bases: TGTGCCAGCAGCTTAGATCAGGGGTGGACTTCTGGAAACACCATATATTTT.